This T cell receptor (beta chain) derives from a study of CD39 and CD103 CD8 tumor-infiltrating T cells. The length of the CDR3 is 13 residues. Trimming removed 4 bases from V and 2 bases from J, with 8 bases in between. Looked up from germline, CDR1 is SEHNR and CDR2 is FQNEAQ (reference sequence). TCRdb keeps only in-frame clones here, not all; method: immunoSEQ multiplex PCR. Of some 16,000 clones detected, about 93% appear once; the ten largest clones hold more than 4%. The TCR was taken from a human donor with head and neck squamous cell carcinoma. The specimen sequenced was CD8+ T cells sorted from blood. As to subset: total memory CD8 T cells (CD45RA-CCR7+/-) from blood or uninvolved lymph node. The chain carries TRBV7-9 and TRBJ2-5, with D hard to call. The CDR3 sequence is CASSSTVQETQYF. The DNA of the CDR3 is TGTGCCAGCAGCTCGACTGTACAAGAGACCCAGTACTTC.